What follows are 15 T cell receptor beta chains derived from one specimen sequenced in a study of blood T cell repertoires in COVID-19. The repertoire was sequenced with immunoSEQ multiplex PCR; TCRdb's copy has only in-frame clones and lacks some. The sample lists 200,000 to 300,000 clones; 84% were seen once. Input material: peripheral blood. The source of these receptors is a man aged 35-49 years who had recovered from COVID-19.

CDR3 nucleotides: TGTGCCAGCAGTCCTACGGGACAGGGGGCTAGAAGCACAGATACGCAGTATTTT. Translation gives CASSPTGQGARSTDTQYF. V and J are TRBV6-6 and TRBJ2-3; TRBD1 agrees at 12 bases. The germline V gene has CDR1 MNHNY and CDR2 SVGAGI (reference sequence). CDR3 length: 18 amino acids. Trimming took 5 bases from V and 0 from J; bases not matched to a gene: 9.

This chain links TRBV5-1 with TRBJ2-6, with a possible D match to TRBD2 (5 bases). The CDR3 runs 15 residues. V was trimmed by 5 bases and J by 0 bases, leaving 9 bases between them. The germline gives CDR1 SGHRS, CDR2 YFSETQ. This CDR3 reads CASRQRDSGANVLTF. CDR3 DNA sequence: TGCGCCAGCAGGCAACGGGACTCTGGGGCCAACGTCCTGACTTTC.

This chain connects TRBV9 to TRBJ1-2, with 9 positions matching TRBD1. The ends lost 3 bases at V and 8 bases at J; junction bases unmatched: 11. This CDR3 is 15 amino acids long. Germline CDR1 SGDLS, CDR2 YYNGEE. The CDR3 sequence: CASSETVQGAGGYTF. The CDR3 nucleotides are TGTGCCAGCAGCGAAACAGTACAGGGGGCAGGGGGCTACACCTTC.

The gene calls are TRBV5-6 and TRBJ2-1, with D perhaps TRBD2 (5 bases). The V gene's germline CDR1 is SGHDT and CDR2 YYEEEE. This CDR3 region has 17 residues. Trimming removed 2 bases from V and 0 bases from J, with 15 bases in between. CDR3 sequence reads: CASSFLGSGSSYNEQFF. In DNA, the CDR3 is TGTGCCAGCAGCTTCCTCGGAAGCGGAAGCTCCTACAATGAGCAGTTCTTC.

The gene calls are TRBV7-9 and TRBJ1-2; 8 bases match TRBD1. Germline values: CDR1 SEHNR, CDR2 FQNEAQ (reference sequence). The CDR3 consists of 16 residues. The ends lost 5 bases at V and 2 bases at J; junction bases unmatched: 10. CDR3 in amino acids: CASSVTRDRPNYGYTF. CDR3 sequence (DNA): TGTGCCAGCAGCGTAACCCGGGACAGGCCGAACTATGGCTACACCTTC.

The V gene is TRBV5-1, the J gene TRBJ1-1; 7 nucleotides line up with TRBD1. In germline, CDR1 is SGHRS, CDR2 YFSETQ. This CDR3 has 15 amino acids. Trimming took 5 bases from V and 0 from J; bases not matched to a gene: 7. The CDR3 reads CASSAGGTLNTEAFF. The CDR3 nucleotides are TGCGCCAGCAGTGCAGGGGGGACCTTGAACACTGAAGCTTTCTTT.

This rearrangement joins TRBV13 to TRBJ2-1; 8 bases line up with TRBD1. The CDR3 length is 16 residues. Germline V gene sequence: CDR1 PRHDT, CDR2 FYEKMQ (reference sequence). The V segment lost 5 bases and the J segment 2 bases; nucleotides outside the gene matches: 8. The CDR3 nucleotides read TGTGCCAGCAGCACCGGACAGGGCCAGACCTACAATGAGCAGTTCTTC. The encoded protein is CASSTGQGQTYNEQFF.

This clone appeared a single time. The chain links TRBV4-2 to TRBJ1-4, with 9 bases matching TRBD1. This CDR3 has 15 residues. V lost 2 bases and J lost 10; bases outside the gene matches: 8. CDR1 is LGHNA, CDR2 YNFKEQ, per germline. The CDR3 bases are TGTGCCAGCAGCCAACCTAGGGACAGGGAGGGAAAACTGTTTTTT. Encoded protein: CASSQPRDREGKLFF.

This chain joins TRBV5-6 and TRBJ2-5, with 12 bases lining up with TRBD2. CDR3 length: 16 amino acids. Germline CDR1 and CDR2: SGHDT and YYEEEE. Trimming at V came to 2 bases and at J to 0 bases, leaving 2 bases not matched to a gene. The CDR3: CASSLTSGGYQETQYF. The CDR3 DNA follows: TGTGCCAGCAGCTTAACTAGCGGGGGGTACCAAGAGACCCAGTACTTC.

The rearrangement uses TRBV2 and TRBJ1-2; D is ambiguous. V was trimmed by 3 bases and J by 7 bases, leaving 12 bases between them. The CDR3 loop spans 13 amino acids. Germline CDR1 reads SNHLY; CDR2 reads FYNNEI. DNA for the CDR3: TGTGCCAGCAGTGACGAGAGGGTGAGTGGCTACACCTTC. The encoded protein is CASSDERVSGYTF.

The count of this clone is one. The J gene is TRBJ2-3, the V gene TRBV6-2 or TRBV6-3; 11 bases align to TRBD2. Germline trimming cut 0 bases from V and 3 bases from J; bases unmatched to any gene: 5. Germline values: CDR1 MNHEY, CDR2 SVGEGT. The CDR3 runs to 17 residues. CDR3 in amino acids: CASSYSLAGGHTDTQYF. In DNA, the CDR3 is TGTGCCAGCAGTTACTCGTTAGCGGGAGGGCATACAGATACGCAGTATTTT.

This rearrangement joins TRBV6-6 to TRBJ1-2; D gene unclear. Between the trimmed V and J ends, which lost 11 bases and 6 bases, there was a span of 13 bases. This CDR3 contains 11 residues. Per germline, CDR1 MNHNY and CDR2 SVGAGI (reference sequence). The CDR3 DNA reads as TGTGCCTCCCAGATGGCAGATGGCTACACCTTC. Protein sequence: CASQMADGYTF.

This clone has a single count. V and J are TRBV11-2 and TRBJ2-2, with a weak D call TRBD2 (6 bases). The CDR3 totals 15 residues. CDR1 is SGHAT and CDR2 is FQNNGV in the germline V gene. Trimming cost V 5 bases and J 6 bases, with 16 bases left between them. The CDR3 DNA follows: TGTGCCAGCAGCCTAGTGGCGGGGTGGGCCGGGGAGCTGTTTTTT. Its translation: CASSLVAGWAGELFF.

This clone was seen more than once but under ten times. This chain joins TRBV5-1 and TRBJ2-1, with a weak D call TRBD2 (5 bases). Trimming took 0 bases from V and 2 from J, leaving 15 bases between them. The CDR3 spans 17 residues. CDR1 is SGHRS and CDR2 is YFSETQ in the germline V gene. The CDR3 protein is CASSLAGVADPYNEQFF. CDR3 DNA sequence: TGCGCCAGCAGCTTGGCCGGGGTGGCGGACCCCTACAATGAGCAGTTCTTC.

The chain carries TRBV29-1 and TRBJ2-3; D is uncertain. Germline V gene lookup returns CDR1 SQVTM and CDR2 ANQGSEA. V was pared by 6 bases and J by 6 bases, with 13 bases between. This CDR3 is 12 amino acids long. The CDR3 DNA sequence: TGCAGCGTCTCTCCCCCGTCCGATACGCAGTATTTT. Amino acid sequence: CSVSPPSDTQYF.